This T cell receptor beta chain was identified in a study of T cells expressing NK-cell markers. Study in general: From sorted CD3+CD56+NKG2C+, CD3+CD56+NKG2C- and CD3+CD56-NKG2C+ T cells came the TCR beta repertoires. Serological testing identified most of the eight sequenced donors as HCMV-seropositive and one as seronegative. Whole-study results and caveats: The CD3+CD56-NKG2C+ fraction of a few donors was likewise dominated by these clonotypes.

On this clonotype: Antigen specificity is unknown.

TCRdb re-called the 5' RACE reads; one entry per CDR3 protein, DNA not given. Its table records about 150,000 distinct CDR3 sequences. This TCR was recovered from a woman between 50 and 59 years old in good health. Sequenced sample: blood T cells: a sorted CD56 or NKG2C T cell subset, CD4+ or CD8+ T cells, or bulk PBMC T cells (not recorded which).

CDR3 protein: CASSNSGRSHNEQLF. The J gene is TRBJ2-1, the V gene TRBV7-9. The CDR3 has 15 amino acids. The germline V gene has CDR1 SEHNR and CDR2 FQNEAQ (reference sequence).